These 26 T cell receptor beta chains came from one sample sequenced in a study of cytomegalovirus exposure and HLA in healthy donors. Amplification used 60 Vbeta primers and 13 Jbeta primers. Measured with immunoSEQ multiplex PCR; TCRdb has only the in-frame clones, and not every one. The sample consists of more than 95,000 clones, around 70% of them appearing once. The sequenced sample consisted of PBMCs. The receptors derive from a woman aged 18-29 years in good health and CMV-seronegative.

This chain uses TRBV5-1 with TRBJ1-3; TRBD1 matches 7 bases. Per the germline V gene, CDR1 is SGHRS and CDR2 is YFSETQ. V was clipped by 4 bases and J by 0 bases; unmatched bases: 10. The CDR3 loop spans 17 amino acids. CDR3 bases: TGCGCCAGCAGCCCGCCGGCGGGACAGACCTCTGGAAACACCATATATTTT. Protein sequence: CASSPPAGQTSGNTIYF. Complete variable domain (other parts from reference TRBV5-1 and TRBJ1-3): KAGVTQTPRYLIKTRGQQVTLSCSPISGHRSVSWYQQTPGQGLQFLFEYFSETQRNKGNFPGRFSGRQFSNSRSEMNVSTLELGDSALYLCASSPPAGQTSGNTIYFGEGSWLTVV.

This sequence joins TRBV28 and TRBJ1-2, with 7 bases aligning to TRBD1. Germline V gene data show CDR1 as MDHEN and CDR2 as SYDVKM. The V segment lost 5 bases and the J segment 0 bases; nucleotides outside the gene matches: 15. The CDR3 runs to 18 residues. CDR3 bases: TGTGCCAGCAGTCTTCCTACCTCCGGGACAGCAACTAACTATGGCTACACCTTC. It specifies CASSLPTSGTATNYGYTF.

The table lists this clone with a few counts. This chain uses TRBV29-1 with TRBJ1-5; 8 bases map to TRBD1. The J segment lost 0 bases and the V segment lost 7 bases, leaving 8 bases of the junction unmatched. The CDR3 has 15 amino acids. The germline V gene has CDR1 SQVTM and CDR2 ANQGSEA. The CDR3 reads CSARQGAGSNQPQHF. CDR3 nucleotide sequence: TGCAGCGCCCGGCAGGGGGCGGGTAGCAATCAGCCCCAGCATTTT.

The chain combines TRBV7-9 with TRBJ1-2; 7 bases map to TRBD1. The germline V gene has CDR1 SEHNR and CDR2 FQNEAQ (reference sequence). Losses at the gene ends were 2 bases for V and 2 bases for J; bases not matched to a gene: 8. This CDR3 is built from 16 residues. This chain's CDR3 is CASSLPSGQLNYGYTF. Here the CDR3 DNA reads TGTGCCAGCAGCTTACCATCGGGACAGTTAAACTATGGCTACACCTTC. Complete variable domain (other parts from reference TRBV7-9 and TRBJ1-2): DTGVSQNPRHKITKRGQNVTFRCDPISEHNRLYWYRQTLGQGPEFLTYFQNEAQLEKSRLLSDRFSAERPKGSFSTLEIQRTEQGDSAMYLCASSLPSGQLNYGYTFGSGTRLTVV.

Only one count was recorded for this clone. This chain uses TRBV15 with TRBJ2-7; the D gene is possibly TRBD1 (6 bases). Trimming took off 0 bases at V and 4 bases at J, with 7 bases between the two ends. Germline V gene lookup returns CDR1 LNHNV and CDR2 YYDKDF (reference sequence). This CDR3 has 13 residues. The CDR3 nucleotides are TGTGCCACCAGCAGAGACAGGGGATACGAGCAGTACTTC. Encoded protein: CATSRDRGYEQYF.

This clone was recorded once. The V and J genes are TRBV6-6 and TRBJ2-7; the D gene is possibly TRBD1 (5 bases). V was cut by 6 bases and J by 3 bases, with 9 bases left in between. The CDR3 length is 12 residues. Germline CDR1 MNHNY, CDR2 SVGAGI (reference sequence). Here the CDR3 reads CASSRQGYEQYF. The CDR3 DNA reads TGTGCCAGCAGCCGTCAGGGCTACGAGCAGTACTTC.

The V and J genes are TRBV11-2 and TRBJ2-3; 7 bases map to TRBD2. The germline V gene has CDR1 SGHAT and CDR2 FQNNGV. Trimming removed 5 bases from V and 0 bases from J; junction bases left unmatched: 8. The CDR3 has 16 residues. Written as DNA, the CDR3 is TGTGCCAGCAGCCCGTGGACTAGACCTAGCACAGATACGCAGTATTTT. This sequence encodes CASSPWTRPSTDTQYF.

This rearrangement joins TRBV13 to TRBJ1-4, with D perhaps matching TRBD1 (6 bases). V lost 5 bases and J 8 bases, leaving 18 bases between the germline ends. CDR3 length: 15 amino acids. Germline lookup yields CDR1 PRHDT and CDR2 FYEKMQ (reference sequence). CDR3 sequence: CASSPGSRGDEKLFF. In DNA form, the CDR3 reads TGTGCCAGCAGCCCAGGATCCAGGGGTGACGAAAAACTGTTTTTT.

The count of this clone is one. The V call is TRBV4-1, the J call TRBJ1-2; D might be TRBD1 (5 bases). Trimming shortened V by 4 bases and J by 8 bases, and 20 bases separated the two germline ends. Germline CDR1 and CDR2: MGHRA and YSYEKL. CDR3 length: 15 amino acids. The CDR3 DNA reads TGCGCCAGCAGCCTGTCCCGCGGAGGGGAAAGGGGCTACACCTTC. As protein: CASSLSRGGERGYTF.

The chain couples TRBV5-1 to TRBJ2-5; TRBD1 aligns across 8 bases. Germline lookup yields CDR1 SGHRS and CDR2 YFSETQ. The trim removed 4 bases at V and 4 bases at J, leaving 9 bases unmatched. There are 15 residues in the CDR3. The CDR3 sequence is CASSRGQGSAETQYF. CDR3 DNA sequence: TGCGCCAGCAGCCGAGGACAGGGCTCAGCAGAGACCCAGTACTTC.

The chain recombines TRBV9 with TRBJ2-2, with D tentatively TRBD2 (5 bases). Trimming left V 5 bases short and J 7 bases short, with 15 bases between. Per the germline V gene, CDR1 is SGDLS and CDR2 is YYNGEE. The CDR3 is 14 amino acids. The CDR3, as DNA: TGTGCCAGCAGACCGGAAGGGAGCAACGGGGAGCTGTTTTTT. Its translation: CASRPEGSNGELFF.

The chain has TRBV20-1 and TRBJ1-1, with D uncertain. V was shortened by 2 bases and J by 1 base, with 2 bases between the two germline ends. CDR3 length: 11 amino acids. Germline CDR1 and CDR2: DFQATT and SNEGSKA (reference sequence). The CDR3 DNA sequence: TGCAGTGCTAGACAGAACACTGAAGCTTTCTTT. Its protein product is CSARQNTEAFF.

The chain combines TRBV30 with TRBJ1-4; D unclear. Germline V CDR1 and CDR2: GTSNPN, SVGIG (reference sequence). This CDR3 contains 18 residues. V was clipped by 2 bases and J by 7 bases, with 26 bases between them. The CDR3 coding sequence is TGTGCCTGGAGTAATCACCCACCTTCGTCTAGTGTTGGTGAAAAACTGTTTTTT. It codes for CAWSNHPPSSSVGEKLFF. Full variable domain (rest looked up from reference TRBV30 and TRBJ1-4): SQTIHQWPATLVQPVGSPLSLECTVEGTSNPNLYWYRQAAGRGLQLLFYSVGIGQISSEVPQNLSASRPQDRQFILSSKKLLLSDSGFYLCAWSNHPPSSSVGEKLFFGSGTQLSVL.

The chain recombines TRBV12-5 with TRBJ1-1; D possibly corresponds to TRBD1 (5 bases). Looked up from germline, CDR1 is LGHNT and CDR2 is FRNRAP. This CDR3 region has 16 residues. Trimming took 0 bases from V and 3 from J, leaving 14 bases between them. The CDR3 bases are TGTGCTAGTGGTTTGGTTGGACACTCTGAATACACTGAAGCTTTCTTT. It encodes CASGLVGHSEYTEAFF.

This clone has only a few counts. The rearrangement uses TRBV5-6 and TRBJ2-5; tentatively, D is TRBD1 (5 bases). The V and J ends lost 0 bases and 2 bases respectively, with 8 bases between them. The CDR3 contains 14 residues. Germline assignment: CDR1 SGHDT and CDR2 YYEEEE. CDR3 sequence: CASSLGRAQETQYF. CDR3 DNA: TGTGCCAGCAGCTTGGGCAGGGCTCAAGAGACCCAGTACTTC.

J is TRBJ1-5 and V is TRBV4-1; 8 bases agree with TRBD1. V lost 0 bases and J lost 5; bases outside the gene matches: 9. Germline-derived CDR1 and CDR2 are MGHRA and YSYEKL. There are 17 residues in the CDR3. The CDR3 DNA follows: TGCGCCAGCAGCCAAGATTCAGACAGGGGACATGATCAGCCCCAGCATTTT. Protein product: CASSQDSDRGHDQPQHF.

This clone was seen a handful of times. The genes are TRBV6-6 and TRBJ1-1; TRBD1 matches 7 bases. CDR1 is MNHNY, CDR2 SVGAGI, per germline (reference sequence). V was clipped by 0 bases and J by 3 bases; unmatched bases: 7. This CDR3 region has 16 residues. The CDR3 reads CASSYSGPGQYTEAFF. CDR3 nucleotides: TGTGCCAGCAGTTACTCTGGCCCGGGACAGTACACTGAAGCTTTCTTT.

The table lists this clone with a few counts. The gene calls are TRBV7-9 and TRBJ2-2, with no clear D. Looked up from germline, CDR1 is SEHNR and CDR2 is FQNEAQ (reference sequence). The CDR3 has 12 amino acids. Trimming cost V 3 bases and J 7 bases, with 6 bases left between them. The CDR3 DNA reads TGTGCCAGCAGCTTCTCTAGCGGGGAGCTGTTTTTT. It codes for CASSFSSGELFF.

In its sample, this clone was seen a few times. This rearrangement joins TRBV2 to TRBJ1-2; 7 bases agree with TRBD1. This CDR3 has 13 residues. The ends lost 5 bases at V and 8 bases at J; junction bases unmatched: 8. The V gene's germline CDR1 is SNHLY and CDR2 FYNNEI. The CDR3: CASSSDREGGYTF. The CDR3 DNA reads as TGTGCCAGCAGTTCCGACAGGGAAGGCGGCTACACCTTC.

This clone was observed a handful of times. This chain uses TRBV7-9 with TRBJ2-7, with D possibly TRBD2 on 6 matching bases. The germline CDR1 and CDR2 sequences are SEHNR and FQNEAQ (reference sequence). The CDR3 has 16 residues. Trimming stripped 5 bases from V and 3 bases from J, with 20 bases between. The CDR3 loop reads CASSIGGAPQYYEQYF. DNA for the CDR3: TGTGCCAGCAGCATCGGGGGAGCACCCCAATACTACGAGCAGTACTTC.

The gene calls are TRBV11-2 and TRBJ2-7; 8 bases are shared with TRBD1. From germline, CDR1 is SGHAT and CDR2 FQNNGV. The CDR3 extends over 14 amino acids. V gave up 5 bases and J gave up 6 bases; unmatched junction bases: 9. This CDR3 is CASSPRDRLSEQYF. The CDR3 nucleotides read TGTGCCAGCAGCCCGAGGGACAGGCTTTCCGAGCAGTACTTC.

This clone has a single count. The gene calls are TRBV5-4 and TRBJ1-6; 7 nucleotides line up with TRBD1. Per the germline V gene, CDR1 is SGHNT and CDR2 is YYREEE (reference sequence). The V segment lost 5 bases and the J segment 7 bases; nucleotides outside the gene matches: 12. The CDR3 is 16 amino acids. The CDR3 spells CASSPTRQGPNSPLHF. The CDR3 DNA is TGTGCCAGCAGTCCAACTAGACAGGGCCCAAATTCACCCCTCCACTTT.

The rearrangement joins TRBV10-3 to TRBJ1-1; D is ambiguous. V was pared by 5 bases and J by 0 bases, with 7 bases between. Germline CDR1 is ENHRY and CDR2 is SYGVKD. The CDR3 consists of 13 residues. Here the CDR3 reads CAISWAVNTEAFF. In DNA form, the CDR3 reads TGTGCCATCAGTTGGGCAGTGAACACTGAAGCTTTCTTT.

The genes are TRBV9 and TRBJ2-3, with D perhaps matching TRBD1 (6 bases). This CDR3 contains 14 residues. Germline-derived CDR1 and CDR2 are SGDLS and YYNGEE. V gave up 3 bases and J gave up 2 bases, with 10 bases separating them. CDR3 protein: CASSGTGNTDTQYF. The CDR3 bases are TGTGCCAGCAGCGGTACAGGGAACACAGATACGCAGTATTTT. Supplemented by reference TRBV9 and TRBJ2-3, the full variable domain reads DSGVTQTPKHLITATGQRVTLRCSPRSGDLSVYWYQQSLDQGLQFLIQYYNGEERAKGNILERFSAQQFPDLHSELNLSSLELGDSALYFCASSGTGNTDTQYFGPGTRLTVL.

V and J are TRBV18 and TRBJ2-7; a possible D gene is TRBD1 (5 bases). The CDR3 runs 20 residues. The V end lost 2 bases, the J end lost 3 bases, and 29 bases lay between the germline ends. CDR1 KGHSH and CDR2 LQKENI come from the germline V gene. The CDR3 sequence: CASSPKNWIGQGEAFYEQYF. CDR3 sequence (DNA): TGTGCCAGCTCACCAAAAAATTGGATTGGGCAGGGCGAGGCGTTCTACGAGCAGTACTTC.

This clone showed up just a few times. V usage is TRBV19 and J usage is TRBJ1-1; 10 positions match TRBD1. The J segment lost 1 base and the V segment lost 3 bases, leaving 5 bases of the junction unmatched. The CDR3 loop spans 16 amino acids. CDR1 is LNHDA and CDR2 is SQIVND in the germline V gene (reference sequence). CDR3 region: CASSIGQGVANTEAFF. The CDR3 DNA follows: TGTGCCAGTAGTATCGGACAGGGGGTGGCGAACACTGAAGCTTTCTTT.